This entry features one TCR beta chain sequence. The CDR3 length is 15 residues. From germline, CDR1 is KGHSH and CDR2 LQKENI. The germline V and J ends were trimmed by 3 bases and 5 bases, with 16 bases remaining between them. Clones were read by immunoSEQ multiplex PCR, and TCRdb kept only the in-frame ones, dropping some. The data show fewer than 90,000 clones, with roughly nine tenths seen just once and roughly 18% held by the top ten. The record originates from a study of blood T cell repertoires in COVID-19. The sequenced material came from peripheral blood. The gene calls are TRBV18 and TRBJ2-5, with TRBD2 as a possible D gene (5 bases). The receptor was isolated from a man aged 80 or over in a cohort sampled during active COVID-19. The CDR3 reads CASSPGPGGFETQYF. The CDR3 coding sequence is TGTGCCAGCTCACCGGGTCCCGGCGGGTTCGAGACCCAGTACTTC.